This TCR beta chain derives from a study of siplizumab effects on memory and regulatory T cells. On this clone itself: Its antigen is unknown.

Assay used: immunoSEQ multiplex PCR; TCRdb lists only in-frame clones, some missing. Among just over 40,000 clones, approximately 88% were seen once, and the ten largest hold about 0.25%. CDR1 is MNHEY, CDR2 SMNVEV, per germline (reference sequence). This CDR3 spans 14 amino acids. Trimming removed 5 bases at V and 3 bases at J, with 13 bases between. Study-level points and caveats: The apparent diversity of naive T cells exceeded that of memory cells, and naive T cells seemed to make a major contribution to the alloresponse.

The gene calls are TRBV27 and TRBJ1-2, with D hard to call. The sequenced material came from naive CD4+ T cells sorted from blood. This TCR derives from a human donor in good health. The chain's CDR3 is CASSNNWADYGYTF. The CDR3 coding sequence is TGTGCCAGCAGTAATAATTGGGCGGACTATGGCTACACCTTC.